This record covers a single TCR beta chain. Authors' data handling: Estimates of nucleated cell counts were drawn from the amplification of reference gene primers. The method was immunoSEQ multiplex PCR; TCRdb's version includes in-frame clones alone and lacks a portion of them. The D gene and trimming were derived from the DNA, and the V and J assignments and clone size from that table. The data hold about 180,000 clones, with about 90% observed a single time. This entry comes from a study of blood T cell repertoires in COVID-19. Study summary: Sites across the United States, Italy and Spain contributed samples from acute and convalescent COVID-19. PBMCs, B-cell-depleted T cells, or T cells were the source of the cDNA or gDNA that made up the material.

Germline V lookup: CDR1 ENHRY, CDR2 SYGVKD. Between the trimmed V and J ends, which lost 0 bases and 3 bases, there was a span of 8 bases. CDR3 size: 14 residues. The chain recombines TRBV10-3 with TRBJ2-5; D might be TRBD1 (5 bases). This sequence was found in a man in his forties with active or convalescent COVID-19. Sequenced sample: peripheral blood. The CDR3 DNA reads TGTGCCATCAGTGAGTCGAAGGGGAAAGAGACCCAGTACTTC. Its protein is CAISESKGKETQYF.